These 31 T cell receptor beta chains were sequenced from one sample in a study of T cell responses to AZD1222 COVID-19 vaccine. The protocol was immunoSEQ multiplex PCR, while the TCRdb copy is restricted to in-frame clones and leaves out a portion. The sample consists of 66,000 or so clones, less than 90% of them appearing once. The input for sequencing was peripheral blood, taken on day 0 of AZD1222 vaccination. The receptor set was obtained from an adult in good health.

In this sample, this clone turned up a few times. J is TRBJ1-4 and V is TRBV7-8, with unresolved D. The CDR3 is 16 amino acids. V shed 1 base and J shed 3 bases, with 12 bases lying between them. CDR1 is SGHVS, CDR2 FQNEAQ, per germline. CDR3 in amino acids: CASSLDLPEPNEKLFF. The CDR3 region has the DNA TGTGCCAGCAGCTTAGATTTACCGGAGCCTAATGAAAAACTGTTTTTT.

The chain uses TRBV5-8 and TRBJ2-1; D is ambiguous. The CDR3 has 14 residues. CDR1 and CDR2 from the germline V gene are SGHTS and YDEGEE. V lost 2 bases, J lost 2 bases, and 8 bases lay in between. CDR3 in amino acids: CASSFGMAYNEQFF. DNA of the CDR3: TGTGCCAGCAGCTTTGGCATGGCCTACAATGAGCAGTTCTTC.

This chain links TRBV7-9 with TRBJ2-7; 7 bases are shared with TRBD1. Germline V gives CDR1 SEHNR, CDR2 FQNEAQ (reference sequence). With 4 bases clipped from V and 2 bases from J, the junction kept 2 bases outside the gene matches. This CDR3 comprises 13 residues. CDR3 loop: CASSWGQTYEQYF. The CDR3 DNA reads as TGTGCCAGCAGCTGGGGACAGACCTACGAGCAGTACTTC. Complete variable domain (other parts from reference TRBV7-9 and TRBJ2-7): DTGVSQNPRHKITKRGQNVTFRCDPISEHNRLYWYRQTLGQGPEFLTYFQNEAQLEKSRLLSDRFSAERPKGSFSTLEIQRTEQGDSAMYLCASSWGQTYEQYFGPGTRLTVT.

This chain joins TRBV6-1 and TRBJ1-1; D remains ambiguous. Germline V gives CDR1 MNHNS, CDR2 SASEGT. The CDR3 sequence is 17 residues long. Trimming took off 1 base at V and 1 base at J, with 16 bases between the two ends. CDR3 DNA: TGTGCCAGCAGTGAAGGCGACCGTTTAATTAAGAACACTGAAGCTTTCTTT. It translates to CASSEGDRLIKNTEAFF.

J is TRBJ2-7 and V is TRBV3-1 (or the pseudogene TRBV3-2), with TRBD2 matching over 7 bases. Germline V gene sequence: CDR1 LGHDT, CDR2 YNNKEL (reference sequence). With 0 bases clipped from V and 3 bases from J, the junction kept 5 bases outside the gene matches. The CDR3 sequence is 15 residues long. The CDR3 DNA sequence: TGTGCCAGCAGCCAAGATTTCGGGGGGAGCTACGAGCAGTACTTC. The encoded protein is CASSQDFGGSYEQYF.

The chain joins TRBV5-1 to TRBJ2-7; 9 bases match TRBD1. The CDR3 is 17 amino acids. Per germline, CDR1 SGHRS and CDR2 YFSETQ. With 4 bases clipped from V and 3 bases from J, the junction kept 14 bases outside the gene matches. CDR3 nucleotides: TGCGCCAGCAGCCCAGCTTGGTCCGGGACAGGGCTCTACGAGCAGTACTTC. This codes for CASSPAWSGTGLYEQYF.

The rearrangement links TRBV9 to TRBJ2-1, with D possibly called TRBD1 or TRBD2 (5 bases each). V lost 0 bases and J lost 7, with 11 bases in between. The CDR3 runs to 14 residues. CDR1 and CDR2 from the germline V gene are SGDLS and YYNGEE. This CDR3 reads CASSVEIGGNEQFF. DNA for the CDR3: TGTGCCAGCAGCGTAGAGATTGGGGGAAATGAGCAGTTCTTC.

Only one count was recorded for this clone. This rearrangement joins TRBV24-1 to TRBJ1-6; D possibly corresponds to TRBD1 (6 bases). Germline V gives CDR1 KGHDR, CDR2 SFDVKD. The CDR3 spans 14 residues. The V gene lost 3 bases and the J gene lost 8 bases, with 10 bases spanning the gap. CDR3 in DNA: TGTGCCACCAGTGATGTCTACAGGGATTCACCCCTCCACTTT. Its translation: CATSDVYRDSPLHF.

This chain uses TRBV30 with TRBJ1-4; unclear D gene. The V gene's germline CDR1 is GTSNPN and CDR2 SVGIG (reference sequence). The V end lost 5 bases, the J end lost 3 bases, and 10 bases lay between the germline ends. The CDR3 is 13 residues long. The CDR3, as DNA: TGTGCCTGGTTTAGGGCGGCTAATGAAAAACTGTTTTTT. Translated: CAWFRAANEKLFF.

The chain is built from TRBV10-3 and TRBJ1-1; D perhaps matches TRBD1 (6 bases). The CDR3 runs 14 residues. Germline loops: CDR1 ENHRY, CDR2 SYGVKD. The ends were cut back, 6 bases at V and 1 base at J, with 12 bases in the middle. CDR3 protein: CAIRGQGSNTEAFF. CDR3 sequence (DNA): TGTGCCATCAGGGGGCAGGGGTCGAACACTGAAGCTTTCTTT.

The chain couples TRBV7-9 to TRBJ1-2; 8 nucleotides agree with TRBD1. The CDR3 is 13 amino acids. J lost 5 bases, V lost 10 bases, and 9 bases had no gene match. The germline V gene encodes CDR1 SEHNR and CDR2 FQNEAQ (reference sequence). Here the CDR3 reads CATAHGQGYGYTF. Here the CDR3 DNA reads TGTGCCACCGCACACGGACAGGGTTATGGCTACACCTTC.

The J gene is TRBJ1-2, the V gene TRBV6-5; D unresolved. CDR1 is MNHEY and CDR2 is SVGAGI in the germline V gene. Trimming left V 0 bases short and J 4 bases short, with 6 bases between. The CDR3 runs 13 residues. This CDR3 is CASSYSQAYGYTF. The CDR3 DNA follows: TGTGCCAGCAGTTACTCGCAGGCCTATGGCTACACCTTC.

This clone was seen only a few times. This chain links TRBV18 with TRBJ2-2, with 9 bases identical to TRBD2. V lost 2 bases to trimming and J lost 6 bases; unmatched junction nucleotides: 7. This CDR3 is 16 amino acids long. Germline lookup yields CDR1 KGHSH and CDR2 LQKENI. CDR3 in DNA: TGTGCCAGCTCACCAATGGTAGCGGGAGTGGCCGGGGAGCTGTTTTTT. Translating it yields CASSPMVAGVAGELFF.

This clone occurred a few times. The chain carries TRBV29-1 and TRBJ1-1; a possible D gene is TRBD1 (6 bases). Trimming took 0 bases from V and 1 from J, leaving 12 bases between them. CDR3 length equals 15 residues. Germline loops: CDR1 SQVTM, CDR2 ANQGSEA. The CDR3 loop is CSVEEVRGQNTEAFF. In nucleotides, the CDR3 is TGCAGCGTTGAAGAAGTTCGGGGGCAGAACACTGAAGCTTTCTTT.

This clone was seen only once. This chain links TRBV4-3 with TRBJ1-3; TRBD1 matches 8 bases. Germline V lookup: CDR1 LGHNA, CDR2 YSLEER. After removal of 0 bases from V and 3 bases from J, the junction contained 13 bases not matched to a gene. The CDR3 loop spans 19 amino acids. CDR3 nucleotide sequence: TGCGCCAGCAGCCAAGAAGTTTTGGGCAGGGGGCGAATTGGAAACACCATATATTTT. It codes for CASSQEVLGRGRIGNTIYF.

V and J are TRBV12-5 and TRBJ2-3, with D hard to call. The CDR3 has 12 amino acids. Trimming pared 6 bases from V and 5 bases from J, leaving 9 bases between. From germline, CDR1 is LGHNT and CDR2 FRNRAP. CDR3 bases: TGTGCTAGTGGATCGGCTGGAGATACGCAGTATTTT. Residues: CASGSAGDTQYF.

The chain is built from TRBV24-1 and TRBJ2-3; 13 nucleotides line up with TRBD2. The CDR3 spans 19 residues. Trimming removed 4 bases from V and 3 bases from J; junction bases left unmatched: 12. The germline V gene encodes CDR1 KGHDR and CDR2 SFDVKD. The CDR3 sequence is CATSDSLHGLAGVTDTQYF. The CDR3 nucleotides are TGTGCCACCAGTGACTCCCTCCACGGACTAGCGGGAGTTACAGATACGCAGTATTTT.

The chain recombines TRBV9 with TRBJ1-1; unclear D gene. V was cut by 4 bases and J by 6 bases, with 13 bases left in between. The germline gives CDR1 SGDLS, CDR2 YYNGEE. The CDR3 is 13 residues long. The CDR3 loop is CASSPEGSPEAFF. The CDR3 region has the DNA TGTGCCAGCAGCCCAGAGGGTAGCCCTGAAGCTTTCTTT.

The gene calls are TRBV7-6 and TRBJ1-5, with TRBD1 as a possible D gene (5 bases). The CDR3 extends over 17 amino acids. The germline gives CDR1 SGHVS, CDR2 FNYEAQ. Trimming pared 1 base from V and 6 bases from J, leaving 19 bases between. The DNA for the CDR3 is TGTGCCAGCAGCTTAGTAGGAGGGGCGGATAGAGGTCAGCCCCAGCATTTT. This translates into CASSLVGGADRGQPQHF.

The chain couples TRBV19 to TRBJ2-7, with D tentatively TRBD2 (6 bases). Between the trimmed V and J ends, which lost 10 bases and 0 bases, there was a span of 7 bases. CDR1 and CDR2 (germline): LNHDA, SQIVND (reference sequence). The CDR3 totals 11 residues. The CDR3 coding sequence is TGTGCCACCGGGGGCTCCTACGAGCAGTACTTC. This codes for CATGGSYEQYF.

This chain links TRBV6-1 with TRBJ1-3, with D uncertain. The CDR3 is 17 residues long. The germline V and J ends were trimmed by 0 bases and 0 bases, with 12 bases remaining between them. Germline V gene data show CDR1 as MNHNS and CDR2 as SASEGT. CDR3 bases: TGTGCCAGCAGTGAAGCTTCGACTTACAGCTCTGGAAACACCATATATTTT. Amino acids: CASSEASTYSSGNTIYF.

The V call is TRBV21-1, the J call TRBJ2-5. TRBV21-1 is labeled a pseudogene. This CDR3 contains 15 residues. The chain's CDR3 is CASSKEWGIGETQYF. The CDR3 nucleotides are TGTGCCAGCAGCAAAGAATGGGGGATTGGAGAGACCCAGTACTTC.

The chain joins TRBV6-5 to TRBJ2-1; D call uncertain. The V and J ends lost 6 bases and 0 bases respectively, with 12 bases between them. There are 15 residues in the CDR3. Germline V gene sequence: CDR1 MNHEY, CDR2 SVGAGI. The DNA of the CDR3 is TGTGCCAGCAGCTCCGGACCCCGCTCCTACAATGAGCAGTTCTTC. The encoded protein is CASSSGPRSYNEQFF.

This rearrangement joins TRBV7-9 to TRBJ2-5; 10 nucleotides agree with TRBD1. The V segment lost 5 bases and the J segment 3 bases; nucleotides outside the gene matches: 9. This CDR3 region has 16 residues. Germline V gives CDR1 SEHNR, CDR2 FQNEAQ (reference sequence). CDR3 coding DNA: TGTGCCAGCAGCCCAAGGGTGGACAGGGGGAAAGAGACCCAGTACTTC. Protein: CASSPRVDRGKETQYF.

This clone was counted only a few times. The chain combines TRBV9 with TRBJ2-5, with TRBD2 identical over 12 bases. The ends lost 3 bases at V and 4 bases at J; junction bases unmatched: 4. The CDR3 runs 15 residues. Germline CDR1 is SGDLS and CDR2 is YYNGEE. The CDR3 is CASSAGLAGLETQYF. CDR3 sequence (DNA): TGTGCCAGCAGCGCAGGACTAGCGGGGTTAGAGACCCAGTACTTC.

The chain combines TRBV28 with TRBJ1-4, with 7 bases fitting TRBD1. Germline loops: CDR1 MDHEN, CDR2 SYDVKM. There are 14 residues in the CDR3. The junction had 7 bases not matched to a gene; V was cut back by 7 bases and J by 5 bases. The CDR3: CASKGTAENEKLFF. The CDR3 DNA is TGTGCCAGCAAAGGGACAGCTGAAAATGAAAAACTGTTTTTT. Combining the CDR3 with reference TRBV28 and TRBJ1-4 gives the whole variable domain DVKVTQSSRYLVKRTGEKVFLECVQDMDHENMFWYRQDPGLGLRLIYFSYDVKMKEKGDIPEGYSVSREKKERFSLILESASTNQTSMYLCASKGTAENEKLFFGSGTQLSVL.

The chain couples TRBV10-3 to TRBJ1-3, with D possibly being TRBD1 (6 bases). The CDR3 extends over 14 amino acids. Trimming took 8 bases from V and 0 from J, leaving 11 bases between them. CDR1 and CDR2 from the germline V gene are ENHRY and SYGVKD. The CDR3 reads CAISQGRSGNTIYF. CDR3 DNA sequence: TGTGCCATCTCCCAGGGGCGCTCTGGAAACACCATATATTTT.

The CDR3, as DNA: TGCGCCAGCAGCCAAGGACATAGTCGGACAGGGGGCACCGGGGAGCTGTTTTTT. Translated, it gives CASSQGHSRTGGTGELFF. The V and J genes are TRBV4-1 and TRBJ2-2, with 10 bases identical to TRBD1. V shed 1 base and J 4 bases; nucleotides not matched to a gene: 9. In germline, CDR1 is MGHRA, CDR2 YSYEKL. The CDR3 is 18 amino acids.

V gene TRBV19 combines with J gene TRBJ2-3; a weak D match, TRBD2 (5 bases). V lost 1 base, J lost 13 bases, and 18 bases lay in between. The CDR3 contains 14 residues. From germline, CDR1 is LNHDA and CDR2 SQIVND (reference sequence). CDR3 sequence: CASSIGGRGTAEYF. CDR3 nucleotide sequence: TGTGCCAGTAGTATAGGAGGACGGGGTACGGCTGAGTATTTT.

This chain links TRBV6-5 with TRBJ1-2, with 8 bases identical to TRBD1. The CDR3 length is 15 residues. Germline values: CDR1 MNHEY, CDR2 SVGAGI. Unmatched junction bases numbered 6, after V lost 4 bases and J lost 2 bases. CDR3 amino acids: CASSLTGARNYGYTF. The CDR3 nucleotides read TGTGCCAGCAGTTTGACAGGGGCCCGAAACTATGGCTACACCTTC.

The CDR3 nucleotides are TGTGCCAGCAGTGAAGGGACTAGCGGGGGGAATGAGCAGTTCTTC. Encoded protein: CASSEGTSGGNEQFF. The genes are TRBV6-1 and TRBJ2-1, with 14 bases aligning to TRBD2. The CDR3 covers 15 residues. V trimming: 1 base; J trimming: 7 bases; junction bases outside the gene matches: 0. CDR1 MNHNS and CDR2 SASEGT come from the germline V gene.